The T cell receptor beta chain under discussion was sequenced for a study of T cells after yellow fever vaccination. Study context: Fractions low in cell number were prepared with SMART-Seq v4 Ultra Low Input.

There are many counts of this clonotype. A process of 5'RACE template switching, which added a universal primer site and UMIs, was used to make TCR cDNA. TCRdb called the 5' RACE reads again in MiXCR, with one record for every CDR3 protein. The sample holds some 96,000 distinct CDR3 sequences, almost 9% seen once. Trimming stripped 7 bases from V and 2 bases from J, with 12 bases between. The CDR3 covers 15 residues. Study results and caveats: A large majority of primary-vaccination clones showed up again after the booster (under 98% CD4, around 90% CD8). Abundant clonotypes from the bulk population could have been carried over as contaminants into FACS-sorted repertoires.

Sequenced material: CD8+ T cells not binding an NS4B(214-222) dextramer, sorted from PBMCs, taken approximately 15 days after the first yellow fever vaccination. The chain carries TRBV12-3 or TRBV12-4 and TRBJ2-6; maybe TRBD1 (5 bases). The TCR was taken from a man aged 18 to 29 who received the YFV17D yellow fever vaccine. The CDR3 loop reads CASTKRGAGANVLTF. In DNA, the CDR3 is TGTGCCAGCACCAAAAGGGGTGCTGGGGCCAACGTCCTGACTTTC.